Listed here are 11 T cell receptor beta chains from one sample, sequenced in a study of T-cell reconstitution after alpha-beta-depleted transplantation in children (dated by TCRdb to about 2016). Reading the label with the study, this specimen's treatment or condition is: allogeneic hematopoietic cell transplantation with graft depleted of TCRalphabeta T cells and CD19 B cells. Preparation of the library involved PCR. The instrument given in TCRdb is Illumina HiSeq 2500. TCR library preparation used molecular barcoding, with unique molecular identifiers applied to normalize quantification of the TCRbeta repertoire. The public reads were reprocessed in TCRdb via fastp at Q25 and MiXCR, keeping in-frame beta chains. CDR3 protein duplicates are merged, each entry listing the most common genes and DNA. The sample table holds about 540,000 distinct CDR3 sequences, of which 25% to 30% were seen once. The ten largest clones capture approximately 33% of the sample.

The material was PBMCs, obtained before TCRalphabeta/CD19-depleted stem cell transplant. Receptor source: a boy in the first two years of life with Wiskott-Aldrich syndrome, due to receive a stem cell transplant.

The rearrangement uses TRBV6-1 and TRBJ2-3; maybe TRBD1 (6 bases). V lost 6 bases, J lost 2 bases, and 15 bases lay in between. There are 15 residues in the CDR3. The germline V gene encodes CDR1 MNHNS and CDR2 SASEGT. As DNA, the CDR3 is TGTGCCAGCAGGCGATCCGCAGGGGTCACAGATACGCAGTATTTT. Its translation: CASRRSAGVTDTQYF.

The rearrangement joins TRBV14 to TRBJ1-4; tentative D call: TRBD1 (5 bases). V was cut by 4 bases and J by 4 bases, with 16 bases left in between. Germline lookup yields CDR1 SGHDN and CDR2 FVKESK. The CDR3 consists of 16 residues. As DNA, the CDR3 is TGTGCCAGCAGCCCCCGACCGGGGGAGCTTAATGAAAAACTGTTTTTT. Its translation is CASSPRPGELNEKLFF. The complete variable domain, with remaining parts taken from reference TRBV14 and TRBJ1-4, reads EAGVTQFPSHSVIEKGQTVTLRCDPISGHDNLYWYRRVMGKEIKFLLHFVKESKQDESGMPNNRFLAERTGGTYSTLKVQPAELEDSGVYFCASSPRPGELNEKLFFGSGTQLSVL.

The rearrangement uses TRBV20-1 and TRBJ2-1; 13 nucleotides match TRBD2. Germline V gene sequence: CDR1 DFQATT, CDR2 SNEGSKA (reference sequence). The CDR3 contains 17 residues. The trim removed 2 bases at V and 3 bases at J, leaving 7 bases unmatched. As DNA, the CDR3 is TGCAGTGCTAGAAGACTAGCGGGAGGTATCTTCTACAATGAGCAGTTCTTC. It yields the protein CSARRLAGGIFYNEQFF.

This clonotype was observed at least ten times. The rearrangement links TRBV3-1 to TRBJ1-2, with 10 positions matching TRBD1. From germline, CDR1 is LGHDT and CDR2 YNNKEL (reference sequence). With V trimmed by 1 base and J by 1 base, 9 bases remained unmatched. CDR3 length equals 18 residues. CDR3 sequence (DNA): TGTGCCAGCAGCCAAGCCTTCGACAGGGGGCCATATAACTATGGCTACACCTTC. Amino acids: CASSQAFDRGPYNYGYTF.

The J gene is TRBJ1-6, the V gene TRBV20-1; D remains ambiguous. Germline values: CDR1 DFQATT, CDR2 SNEGSKA (reference sequence). This CDR3 spans 17 amino acids. Between the trimmed V and J ends, which lost 0 bases and 0 bases, there was a span of 12 bases. The CDR3 reads CSARERAGSSYNSPLHF. The CDR3 nucleotides are TGCAGTGCTAGAGAAAGGGCGGGGAGCTCCTATAATTCACCCCTCCACTTT.

V gene TRBV30 combines with J gene TRBJ1-1; 7 bases fit TRBD1. V trimming: 2 bases; J trimming: 4 bases; junction bases outside the gene matches: 10. CDR3 size: 15 residues. The germline gives CDR1 GTSNPN, CDR2 SVGIG (reference sequence). CDR3 in DNA: TGTGCCTGGAGTCTAGATGCAGGGGGGCTCACTGAAGCTTTCTTT. It translates to CAWSLDAGGLTEAFF.

V and J are TRBV2 and TRBJ2-1, with D uncertain. V gave up 4 bases and J gave up 7 bases, with 14 bases separating them. Per the germline V gene, CDR1 is SNHLY and CDR2 is FYNNEI. CDR3 size: 14 residues. As DNA, the CDR3 is TGTGCCAGCAGTGTCTTCAGGCAGAATAATGAGCAGTTCTTC. Amino acid sequence: CASSVFRQNNEQFF.

The table lists this clonotype with a few counts. The chain couples TRBV10-3 to TRBJ1-2, with D maybe TRBD1 (5 bases). V shed 4 bases and J shed 4 bases, with 7 bases lying between them. This CDR3 region has 12 residues. The germline CDR1 and CDR2 sequences are ENHRY and SYGVKD. The CDR3 protein is CAISVGVYGYTF. The CDR3 bases are TGTGCCATCAGTGTGGGGGTCTATGGCTACACCTTC.

This clonotype turned up a few times. The chain employs TRBV20-1 and TRBJ2-1; 7 nucleotides agree with TRBD2. Germline CDR1 and CDR2: DFQATT and SNEGSKA (reference sequence). V was clipped by 5 bases and J by 4 bases; unmatched bases: 5. The CDR3 is 13 residues long. The CDR3 DNA reads as TGCAGTGCTGGAGGGACTACTTACAATGAGCAGTTCTTC. Translation: CSAGGTTYNEQFF.

The sample holds a few counts of this clonotype. The rearrangement links TRBV28 to TRBJ2-5, with 12 bases aligning to TRBD1. CDR1 is MDHEN and CDR2 is SYDVKM in the germline V gene. CDR3 length equals 17 residues. Germline trimming cut 6 bases from V and 4 bases from J; bases unmatched to any gene: 12. DNA for the CDR3: TGTGCCAGCAGCCCAGCCCCGGGACAGGGGGCGCGAGAGACCCAGTACTTC. Protein: CASSPAPGQGARETQYF.

J is TRBJ1-1 and V is TRBV6-1; no reliable D call. Trimming took 6 bases from V and 0 from J, leaving 14 bases between them. The germline V gene encodes CDR1 MNHNS and CDR2 SASEGT. This CDR3 has 15 amino acids. For the CDR3, the DNA is TGTGCCAGCAGGCTATCTCACGGGTTGAACACTGAAGCTTTCTTT. Protein product: CASRLSHGLNTEAFF.